The source of this T cell receptor (beta chain) is a study of CD8+CD57+ T cells in acquired aplastic anemia. Study information: CD4+ and CD8+ cells, once sorted, gave DNA averaging roughly 3.4 ug.

Patients selected for sequencing had displayed CD8+CD57+ cell expansion by flow cytometry. Everyone among the patients had severe acquired aplastic anemia. With 4 bases removed from V and 0 bases from J, the gap between germline ends came to 11 bases. Germline-derived CDR1 and CDR2 are SGHRS and YFSETQ. This CDR3 spans 15 amino acids. The TCR beta profiling, which covered VDJ combination and CDR3 sequence, was carried out using genomic DNA as the template. TCRdb itself ran the reads through MiXCR, one entry per CDR3 protein. The top ten hold roughly 13% of the sample, which has 150,000 to 200,000 distinct CDR3 sequences, around 50% seen once. There are a few counts of this clonotype.

The chain combines TRBV5-1 with TRBJ1-5; D might be TRBD1 (6 bases). This receptor was identified in a human donor with aplastic anemia. The sequenced material came from sorted CD4+, CD8+, or CD8+CD57+ T cells (not recorded which) from PBMCs. The chain's CDR3 is CASSEQGYSNQPQHF. In DNA form, the CDR3 reads TGCGCCAGCAGCGAACAGGGCTATAGCAATCAGCCCCAGCATTTT.